This is a list of T cell receptor beta chains from one sample in a study of cytomegalovirus exposure and HLA in healthy donors. Clones were read by immunoSEQ multiplex PCR, and TCRdb kept only the in-frame ones, dropping some. This table has about 130,000 clones, about 80% appearing once. The sample was PBMCs. The receptors come from a man between 25 and 39 years old in good health and CMV-seronegative. Both conserved end residues are part of each CDR3. Each record gives: V gene, J gene, clone size, D gene, CDR3 DNA, CDR3 protein. A D gene is named only where the DNA matches it firmly. Size is stated for part of the rows, as once, few or many counts, or as a class when the clone is expanded.

V gene: TRBV6-4
J gene: TRBJ2-1
clone size: once
D gene: TRBD2
CDR3 DNA: TGTGCCAGCAGTCCCGGGGAGGGATACTACAATGAGCAGTTCTTC
CDR3 protein: CASSPGEGYYNEQFF

V gene: TRBV5-1
J gene: TRBJ1-1
clone size: few
D gene: TRBD1
CDR3 DNA: TGCGCCAGCAGCTTTCCCCTAACAGGGGGAGCGAACACTGAAGCTTTCTTT
CDR3 protein: CASSFPLTGGANTEAFF

V gene: TRBV27
J gene: TRBJ1-4
clone size: NA
D gene: NA
CDR3 DNA: TGTGCCAGCAGTTTAATGGGGCGCGGTGAAAAACTGTTTTTT
CDR3 protein: CASSLMGRGEKLFF

V gene: TRBV11-2
J gene: TRBJ2-7
clone size: NA
D gene: TRBD2
CDR3 DNA: TGTGCCAGCAGCTTCGGACTAGCGGGAGACGAGCAGTACTTC
CDR3 protein: CASSFGLAGDEQYF

V gene: TRBV7-9
J gene: TRBJ1-1
clone size: NA
D gene: NA
CDR3 DNA: TGTGCCAGCAGCTTAGACGTTCGGGAGGCTTTCTTT
CDR3 protein: CASSLDVREAFF

V gene: TRBV4-1
J gene: TRBJ2-2
clone size: NA
D gene: TRBD2
CDR3 DNA: TGCGCCAGCAGCCAAGAAGGGCTAGCGGAGAACACCGGGGAGCTGTTTTTT
CDR3 protein: CASSQEGLAENTGELFF

V gene: TRBV19
J gene: TRBJ2-7
clone size: NA
D gene: TRBD2
CDR3 DNA: TGTGCCAGTAGTTATGCAGCGGGAGGTTTGGGCGAGCAGTACTTC
CDR3 protein: CASSYAAGGLGEQYF

V gene: TRBV6-5
J gene: TRBJ2-7
clone size: NA
D gene: NA
CDR3 DNA: TGTGCCAGCAGTTACCCCCAGGCCTACGAGCAGTACTTC
CDR3 protein: CASSYPQAYEQYF

V gene: TRBV5-1
J gene: TRBJ2-2
clone size: NA
D gene: TRBD2
CDR3 DNA: TGCGCCACCTCCGGGACTAGCAATACCGGGGAGCTGTTTTTT
CDR3 protein: CATSGTSNTGELFF

V gene: TRBV5-6
J gene: TRBJ2-7
clone size: NA
D gene: TRBD2
CDR3 DNA: TGTGCCAGCAGCTTGCCTAGCGGGATCCTCTCCTACGAGCAGTACTTC
CDR3 protein: CASSLPSGILSYEQYF

V gene: TRBV11-1
J gene: TRBJ2-5
clone size: NA
D gene: TRBD1
CDR3 DNA: TGTGCCAGCAGCAATCGACCAACCGGGACAGGACAAGAGACCCAGTACTTC
CDR3 protein: CASSNRPTGTGQETQYF

V gene: TRBV6-1
J gene: TRBJ1-2
clone size: NA
D gene: TRBD1
CDR3 DNA: TGTGCCAGCAGTCCGCCCGGGACAGGGGAGGATGGCTACACCTTC
CDR3 protein: CASSPPGTGEDGYTF

V gene: TRBV7-9
J gene: TRBJ2-5
clone size: few
D gene: NA
CDR3 DNA: TGTGCCAGTGGAGGTGGGGAGACCCAGTACTTC
CDR3 protein: CASGGGETQYF

V gene: TRBV27
J gene: TRBJ2-7
clone size: NA
D gene: NA
CDR3 DNA: TGTGCCAGCAGTCCGCGAGTGACTAGTTATACCTACGAGCAGTACTTC
CDR3 protein: CASSPRVTSYTYEQYF

V gene: TRBV4-3
J gene: TRBJ1-1
clone size: NA
D gene: NA
CDR3 DNA: TGCGCCAGCAGCCAAGAAGCAGGGGTTAGGTCTGAAGCTTTCTTT
CDR3 protein: CASSQEAGVRSEAFF

V gene: TRBV7-8
J gene: TRBJ2-7
clone size: NA
D gene: TRBD1
CDR3 DNA: TGTGCCAGCAGCCGCGACAGGGCGCTTCTTCATTCCTCCTACGAGCAGTACTTC
CDR3 protein: CASSRDRALLHSSYEQYF

V gene: TRBV10-3
J gene: TRBJ2-7
clone size: NA
D gene: TRBD1
CDR3 DNA: TGTGCCATCAGTGAGGGCTGGACAGGGGGCGGATCCGGTCTCGAGCAGTACTTC
CDR3 protein: CAISEGWTGGGSGLEQYF

V gene: TRBV27
J gene: TRBJ1-1
clone size: NA
D gene: TRBD1
CDR3 DNA: TGTGCCAGCAGTTCAGGGACAGGGGTGACTGAAGCTTTCTTT
CDR3 protein: CASSSGTGVTEAFF

V gene: TRBV28
J gene: TRBJ1-5
clone size: NA
D gene: NA
CDR3 DNA: TGTGCCAGCACGTGGGGGGGTCAGCCCCAGCATTTT
CDR3 protein: CASTWGGQPQHF

V gene: TRBV5-1
J gene: TRBJ2-1
clone size: NA
D gene: NA
CDR3 DNA: TGCGCCAGCAAACTAGGGATTGGGTCCTACAATGAGCAGTTCTTC
CDR3 protein: CASKLGIGSYNEQFF

V gene: TRBV13
J gene: TRBJ1-4
clone size: NA
D gene: NA
CDR3 DNA: TGTGCCAGCAGCTACATGGGGAGGGACGGGGAAAAACTGTTTTTT
CDR3 protein: CASSYMGRDGEKLFF

V gene: TRBV25-1
J gene: TRBJ2-5
clone size: NA
D gene: NA
CDR3 DNA: TGTGCCAGCAGTGCCACCCCCCTGGGGCGGCAAGAGACCCAGTACTTC
CDR3 protein: CASSATPLGRQETQYF

V gene: TRBV28
J gene: TRBJ2-7
clone size: NA
D gene: TRBD2
CDR3 DNA: TGTGCCAGCGTTCTAGCGGGAGAGTACGAGCAGTACTTC
CDR3 protein: CASVLAGEYEQYF

V gene: TRBV14
J gene: TRBJ2-7
clone size: NA
D gene: NA
CDR3 DNA: TGTGCCAGCAGCCAAGAAGACTCGCGATGGAGGGGCCCATACTTAAAGTACGAGCAGTACTTC
CDR3 protein: CASSQEDSRWRGPYLKYEQYF

V gene: TRBV7-8
J gene: TRBJ2-7
clone size: once
D gene: TRBD1
CDR3 DNA: TGTGCCAGCAGCTTTCATGGACAGGGGAACCTCTACGAGCAGTACTTC
CDR3 protein: CASSFHGQGNLYEQYF

V gene: TRBV6-5
J gene: TRBJ1-1
clone size: NA
D gene: NA
CDR3 DNA: TGTGCCAGCAGTTGGAGCGGAACCGGTGAAGCTTTCTTT
CDR3 protein: CASSWSGTGEAFF

V gene: TRBV28
J gene: TRBJ2-7
clone size: NA
D gene: NA
CDR3 DNA: TGTGCCAGCAGTCCGGACTCCTCCTCCTACGAGCAGTACTTC
CDR3 protein: CASSPDSSSYEQYF

V gene: TRBV4-3
J gene: TRBJ2-5
clone size: once
D gene: TRBD2
CDR3 DNA: TGCGCCAGCAGCCAGGGTTGGGGGGGTTCTTCAGAGACCCAGTACTTC
CDR3 protein: CASSQGWGGSSETQYF

V gene: TRBV4-2
J gene: TRBJ2-7
clone size: NA
D gene: TRBD1
CDR3 DNA: TGTGCCAGCAGCCTTGGACAGGGTTTAAGCGAGCAGTACTTC
CDR3 protein: CASSLGQGLSEQYF

V gene: TRBV28
J gene: TRBJ2-2
clone size: NA
D gene: NA
CDR3 DNA: TGTGCCAGCAGTTTATGGTCTTTTGCGGCGGTTGGCACCGGGGAGCTGTTTTTT
CDR3 protein: CASSLWSFAAVGTGELFF

V gene: TRBV7-3
J gene: TRBJ2-1
clone size: few
D gene: NA
CDR3 DNA: TGTGCCAGCAGCCCCTGGGGCGGTGAGCAGTTCTTC
CDR3 protein: CASSPWGGEQFF

V gene: TRBV7-9
J gene: TRBJ2-2
clone size: NA
D gene: TRBD1
CDR3 DNA: TGTGCCAGCAGCCACCGACAGGGGATAAACACCGGGGAGCTGTTTTTT
CDR3 protein: CASSHRQGINTGELFF

V gene: TRBV6-4
J gene: TRBJ2-1
clone size: NA
D gene: NA
CDR3 DNA: TGTGCCAGCAGTGACTCAGGGGCGTCCTACAATGAGCAGTTCTTC
CDR3 protein: CASSDSGASYNEQFF

V gene: TRBV5-1
J gene: TRBJ2-1
clone size: NA
D gene: TRBD2
CDR3 DNA: TGCGCCAGCAGCATGAGCGGGAATGGATACAATGAGCAGTTCTTC
CDR3 protein: CASSMSGNGYNEQFF

V gene: TRBV28
J gene: TRBJ2-7
clone size: NA
D gene: NA
CDR3 DNA: TGTGCCAGCAGTAGTGGAAGAGGCTACGAGCAGTACTTC
CDR3 protein: CASSSGRGYEQYF

V gene: TRBV28
J gene: TRBJ2-5
clone size: NA
D gene: TRBD2
CDR3 DNA: TGTGCCAGCAGCGTCCCGGGACGGCGACAAGCGGGAGGATGGCGGGAGACCCAGTACTTC
CDR3 protein: CASSVPGRRQAGGWRETQYF

V gene: TRBV23-1
J gene: TRBJ2-1
clone size: NA
D gene: TRBD2
CDR3 DNA: TGCGCCAGCAGTCTCTCGACAGCACGTAGACTAGCGGGGAACTACAATGAGCAGTTCTTC
CDR3 protein: CASSLSTARRLAGNYNEQFF